This T cell receptor (beta chain) appears in the sequencing data of a study of blood T cell repertoires in COVID-19. Participants were aged about 18 to 90 years, lived in around 22 US areas, and enrolled virtually. Clinical history as reported by participants underpinned cohort assignment. The protocol was immunoSEQ multiplex PCR, while the TCRdb copy is restricted to in-frame clones and leaves out a portion. The data contain approximately 360,000 clones, approximately 90% of them singletons. The CDR3 sequence is 15 residues long. Trimming took 0 bases from V and 8 from J; bases not matched to a gene: 10. Germline V CDR1 and CDR2: SGDLS, YYNGEE.

The material sequenced was PBMCs or T cells enriched from blood (not recorded which). V usage is TRBV9 and J usage is TRBJ1-2; 7 bases are shared with TRBD1. The receptor's source is a woman in her 30s with acute COVID-19. The CDR3 bases are TGTGCCAGCAGCGTAGGTGGAGGGGGCGCCGGGGGCTACACCTTC. Protein sequence: CASSVGGGGAGGYTF. The whole variable domain, filled in from reference TRBV9 and TRBJ1-2, reads DSGVTQTPKHLITATGQRVTLRCSPRSGDLSVYWYQQSLDQGLQFLIQYYNGEERAKGNILERFSAQQFPDLHSELNLSSLELGDSALYFCASSVGGGGAGGYTFGSGTRLTVV.